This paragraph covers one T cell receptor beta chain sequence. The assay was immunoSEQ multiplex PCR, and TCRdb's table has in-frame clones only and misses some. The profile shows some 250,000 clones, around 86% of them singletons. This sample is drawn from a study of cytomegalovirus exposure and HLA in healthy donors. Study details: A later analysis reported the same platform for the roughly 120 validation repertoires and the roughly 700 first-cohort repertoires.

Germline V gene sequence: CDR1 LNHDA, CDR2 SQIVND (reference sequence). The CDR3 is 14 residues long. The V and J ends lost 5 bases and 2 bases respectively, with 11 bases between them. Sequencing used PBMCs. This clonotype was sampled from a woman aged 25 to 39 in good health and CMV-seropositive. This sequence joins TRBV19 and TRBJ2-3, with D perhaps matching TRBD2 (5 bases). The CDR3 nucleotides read TGTGCCAGTAGTCTGTGGGAGACCACAGATACGCAGTATTTT. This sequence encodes CASSLWETTDTQYF.